These 20 T cell receptor beta chains were all obtained from the same sample, sequenced in a study of regulatory T cells in long-lasting Graves disease. Time point of the sample: persistent/refractory GD, antithyroid drugs over 5 years with positive TRAb. PBMC RNA was the source of the TCR library. Construction of TCR beta libraries relied on iRepertoire HTBI primers and on Arm-PCR targeting CDR3 regions. Each CDR3 protein is one row after TCRdb ran MiXCR on the multiplex PCR reads. The sample shows 650,000 to 850,000 distinct CDR3 sequences, approximately 31% of them seen only once. This sample comprised peripheral blood mononuclear cells (PBMCs), obtained when the disease was refractory, from a patient treated with antithyroid drugs. These receptors all stem from a female donor with Graves disease.

The chain carries TRBV20-1 and TRBJ1-4; TRBD1 matches at 8 bases. Losses at the gene ends were 2 bases for V and 7 bases for J; bases not matched to a gene: 9. Germline V CDR1 and CDR2: DFQATT, SNEGSKA (reference sequence). This CDR3 region has 15 residues. The chain's CDR3 is CSARPTGVLGEKLFF. The CDR3 coding sequence is TGCAGTGCTAGACCGACAGGGGTGCTTGGTGAAAAACTGTTTTTT.

This clonotype came up many times. The chain joins TRBV27 to TRBJ1-6; D is unclear. CDR1 is MNHEY and CDR2 is SMNVEV in the germline V gene (reference sequence). This CDR3 is 15 amino acids long. The germline V and J ends were trimmed by 4 bases and 7 bases, with 14 bases remaining between them. CDR3 sequence reads: CASSSETLGNSPLHF. CDR3 nucleotide sequence: TGTGCCAGCAGTTCCGAAACGTTAGGGAATTCACCCCTCCACTTT.

This clonotype was observed many times. One end of the junction varies from germline; a read error may be responsible. CDR3: CASSLATGPYEQYF. The CDR3 DNA is TGTGCCAGCAGCTTAGCTACAGGGCCCTACGAGCAGTACTTC. This sequence joins TRBV12-3 or TRBV12-4 and TRBJ2-7, with D tentatively TRBD1 (6 bases). The CDR3 runs to 14 residues.

This clonotype was picked up many times. CDR3 DNA sequence: TGTGCCAGCAGTGACAGGGATTCTCCGAGCGCACCCCTCCACTTT. Translated, it gives CASSDRDSPSAPLHF. This chain uses TRBV12-3 or TRBV12-4 with TRBJ1-6; 7 bases agree with TRBD1. V was pared by 5 bases and J by 11 bases, with 12 bases of the junction left unmatched. This CDR3 comprises 15 residues.

In its sample, this clonotype was seen many times. V usage is TRBV20-1 and J usage is TRBJ1-2; the D gene is possibly TRBD1 (6 bases). V lost 3 bases to trimming and J lost 2 bases, with 10 bases between them. CDR3 length: 13 residues. The germline V gene has CDR1 DFQATT and CDR2 SNEGSKA (reference sequence). DNA for the CDR3: TGCAGTGCTAGCCAGGGGACCAACTATGGCTACACCTTC. Protein sequence: CSASQGTNYGYTF.

The table lists this clonotype with many counts. The chain is built from TRBV6-1 and TRBJ1-6, with D tentatively TRBD1 (6 bases). The germline V gene has CDR1 MNHNS and CDR2 SASEGT. V lost 5 bases and J lost 10, with 18 bases in between. The length of the CDR3 is 15 residues. DNA of the CDR3: TGTGCCAGCAGTAAACAGGGAGGGTTCGGATCACCCCTCCACTTT. Translation gives CASSKQGGFGSPLHF.

Turning to this clonotype: This may come from a read error, since a much larger clone is one base off. The V and J genes are TRBV7-9 and TRBJ1-5; 7 nucleotides agree with TRBD1. Germline V lookup: CDR1 SEHNR, CDR2 FQNEAQ (reference sequence). The CDR3 has 14 amino acids. CDR3 sequence reads: CASGLEGAGQPQHF. CDR3 DNA sequence: TGTGCCAGCGGCTTGGAGGGGGCAGGCCAGCCCCAGCATTTT. Together with reference TRBV7-9 and TRBJ1-5, the CDR3 gives the full variable domain: DTGVSQNPRHKITKRGQNVTFRCDPISEHNRLYWYRQTLGQGPEFLTYFQNEAQLEKSRLLSDRFSAERPKGSFSTLEIQRTEQGDSAMYLCASGLEGAGQPQHFGDGTRLSIL.

The rearrangement joins TRBV7-3 to TRBJ1-2, with TRBD1 identical over 7 bases. Per the germline V gene, CDR1 is SGHTA and CDR2 is FQGTGA. Germline trimming cut 6 bases from V and 3 bases from J; bases unmatched to any gene: 10. The CDR3 sequence is 15 residues long. Here the CDR3 DNA reads TGTGCCAGCAGGATCCGGGACAGCTCGGACTATGGCTACACCTTC. Translating it yields CASRIRDSSDYGYTF.

This clonotype showed up many times. The chain couples TRBV12-3 or TRBV12-4 to TRBJ1-4; TRBD1 aligns across 7 bases. The CDR3 sequence is 15 residues long. Unmatched junction bases numbered 9, after V lost 6 bases and J lost 5 bases. The CDR3: CASSPGGRGNEKLFF. As DNA, the CDR3 is TGTGCCAGCAGCCCAGGAGGCAGGGGGAATGAAAAACTGTTTTTT.

This sequence joins TRBV10-2 and TRBJ1-5, with no clear D. CDR3 size: 16 residues. The V end was cut by 6 bases, the J end by 0 bases, with 15 bases between. The germline gives CDR1 WSHSY, CDR2 SAAADI. CDR3 region: CASSPSVRDSNQPQHF. Written as DNA, the CDR3 is TGCGCCAGCAGCCCGTCGGTTAGGGATAGCAATCAGCCCCAGCATTTT.

Many counts were recorded for this clonotype. J is TRBJ1-2 and V is TRBV2; 12 positions match TRBD1. This CDR3 has 14 amino acids. After removal of 6 bases from V and 6 bases from J, the junction contained 5 bases not matched to a gene. Per the germline V gene, CDR1 is SNHLY and CDR2 is FYNNEI. The CDR3 region is CASRPGQGADGYTF. In DNA form, the CDR3 reads TGTGCCAGCAGGCCGGGACAGGGGGCCGATGGCTACACCTTC.

The chain has TRBV6-9 and TRBJ2-7; the D call may be TRBD1 or TRBD2 (5 bases each). The CDR3 has 15 amino acids. CDR1 and CDR2 from the germline V gene are MNHGY and SVAAGI. V shed 7 bases and J shed 4 bases, with 20 bases lying between them. CDR3 sequence: CASTIRDHTFYEQYF. The CDR3 coding sequence is TGTGCCAGCACTATCCGGGACCATACTTTTTACGAGCAGTACTTC.

This chain connects TRBV6-1 to TRBJ1-4, with a tentative D call TRBD1 (5 bases). Trimming took off 6 bases at V and 0 bases at J, with 14 bases between the two ends. Germline CDR1 is MNHNS and CDR2 is SASEGT. CDR3 length: 16 amino acids. CDR3 loop: CASRKLQAPTNEKLFF. The DNA of the CDR3 is TGTGCCAGCAGGAAACTACAGGCCCCAACTAATGAAAAACTGTTTTTT.

This clonotype was seen only a few times. V usage is TRBV6-1 and J usage is TRBJ2-1, with 12 bases lining up with TRBD2. The CDR3 totals 19 residues. V was pared by 4 bases and J by 0 bases, with 10 bases of the junction left unmatched. Germline values: CDR1 MNHNS, CDR2 SASEGT. The CDR3 nucleotides read TGTGCCAGCAGTGGACCGGGACTAGCGGGCTTGAGCTCCTACAATGAGCAGTTCTTC. This translates into CASSGPGLAGLSSYNEQFF.

This clonotype was counted many times. The CDR3 region is CSATHNTEAFF. Here the CDR3 DNA reads TGCAGTGCTACTCATAACACTGAAGCTTTCTTT. The chain employs TRBV20-1 and TRBJ1-1; no reliable D call. Trimming removed 4 bases at V and 2 bases at J, with 5 bases between. The CDR3 extends over 11 amino acids. Per the germline V gene, CDR1 is DFQATT and CDR2 is SNEGSKA (reference sequence).

The gene calls are TRBV7-9 and TRBJ2-4; D gene unclear. Germline V gene lookup returns CDR1 SEHNR and CDR2 FQNEAQ (reference sequence). This CDR3 contains 12 residues. The V and J ends lost 2 bases and 8 bases respectively, with 7 bases between them. The CDR3 DNA reads as TGTGCCAGCAGCTTATCAGTCCACATTCAGTACTTC. Its translation is CASSLSVHIQYF. Based on the CDR3 plus reference TRBV7-9 and TRBJ2-4, the full variable domain is DTGVSQNPRHKITKRGQNVTFRCDPISEHNRLYWYRQTLGQGPEFLTYFQNEAQLEKSRLLSDRFSAERPKGSFSTLEIQRTEQGDSAMYLCASSLSVHIQYFGAGTRLSVL.

This sequence joins TRBV6-4 and TRBJ2-6; D is unclear. Trimming took 6 bases from V and 1 from J, leaving 7 bases between them. Germline CDR1 MRHNA, CDR2 SNTAGT. The CDR3 covers 14 residues. The CDR3 region is CASSDISGANVLTF. CDR3 DNA sequence: TGTGCCAGCAGCGATATTTCTGGGGCCAACGTCCTGACTTTC.

The chain is built from TRBV15 and TRBJ1-1; the D gene is possibly TRBD1 (5 bases). Germline V lookup: CDR1 LNHNV, CDR2 YYDKDF (reference sequence). V was cut by 0 bases and J by 10 bases, with 12 bases left in between. There are 13 residues in the CDR3. The CDR3 loop is CATSREGKGRAFF. The CDR3 DNA reads as TGTGCCACCAGCAGAGAAGGGAAGGGGCGAGCTTTCTTT.

There are many counts of this clonotype. The rearrangement links TRBV5-1 to TRBJ2-7, with 7 bases fitting TRBD1. Germline V gene data show CDR1 as SGHRS and CDR2 as YFSETQ. Trimming took 0 bases from V and 6 from J; bases not matched to a gene: 3. The length of the CDR3 is 13 residues. The CDR3 sequence: CASSLVQGSEQYF. For the CDR3, the DNA is TGCGCCAGCAGCTTGGTACAGGGGAGCGAGCAGTACTTC.

The rearrangement uses TRBV6-5 and TRBJ2-2; D gene ambiguous. The CDR3 length is 14 residues. Deletions cut 2 bases from V and 3 bases from J, with 7 bases between. Germline-derived CDR1 and CDR2 are MNHEY and SVGAGI. The DNA for the CDR3 is TGTGCCAGCAGTTACAGGTCCTACACCGGGGAGCTGTTTTTT. Translation: CASSYRSYTGELFF.